The clone carrying this T cell receptor (beta chain) showed up many times. TCRdb recomputed calls from the RT-PCR reads with MiXCR, one row per CDR3 protein. The sample lists more than 600,000 distinct CDR3 sequences, 13% to 15% occurring once. The clonotype comes from a female donor in good health, serving as a healthy control. The source material was memory CD4+ T cells from blood.

CDR3 sequence reads: CASSRGPGGSDNYGYTF. The DNA of the CDR3 is TGTGCCAGCAGCCGGGGGCCAGGGGGCTCAGATAACTATGGCTACACCTTC. The rearrangement uses TRBV27 and TRBJ1-2; 8 bases agree with TRBD1. The CDR3 extends over 17 amino acids. The V segment lost 6 bases and the J segment 1 base; nucleotides outside the gene matches: 13. Germline V lookup: CDR1 MNHEY, CDR2 SMNVEV (reference sequence).